Listed here is a single T cell receptor beta chain. The antigen it binds to is not known. The record has no base qualities; no much larger clone is one base away. This record belongs to a study of OX40 agonist ivuxolimab in advanced cancers. About the full investigation: Ivuxolimab, which targeted the costimulatory receptor OX40 (CD134), was an agonistic, fully human IgG2 monoclonal antibody. Intravenous ivuxolimab was administered to patients every 2 weeks at six dose levels: 0.01, 0.1, 0.3, 1.5, 3 and 10 mg/kg. Among the roughly 52 dose-escalation patients, about 19 had hepatocellular carcinoma, roughly 15 melanoma, 9 renal cell carcinoma and 9 head and neck cancer. In the dose-escalation cohort, roughly 80% of patients were male, and the mean age was approximately 60 years, with a range of roughly 20 to 80. Prior anti-PD-1, anti-PD-L1 or anti-CTLA-4 therapy was permitted, and checkpoint inhibitors had been received by 40% to 50% of dose-escalation patients. Partial responses were achieved by three dose-escalation patients, of whom one had hepatocellular carcinoma and two had cutaneous melanoma. Peripheral TCRbeta sequencing aimed to test whether ivuxolimab altered TCR sequence diversity and caused clonal T-cell expansion. The paper reports the monotherapy dose-escalation portion (N ≈ 50 patients) of the phase I ivuxolimab trial. Here is what the overall study found, with its caveats: Low levels of normalized T-cell clonal expansion were also seen in some nonresponding patients. The antigen specificity of the clonally expanded peripheral T cells was not determined. After ivuxolimab, CD8+ T cells had more expanded clones than CD4+ T cells on average. Clonal expansion of both CD4+ and CD8+ blood T cells was observed from baseline to week 6 at doses 0.1 to 3.0 mg/kg. In the 0.1-3.0 mg/kg groups, partial responders were among the patients with the lowest normalized peripheral clonal expansion, particularly in CD8+ T cells.

The trial excluded patients who had a history of autoimmune disease or who were on systemic immunosuppression. Peripheral blood for TCR sequencing was drawn from every dose cohort at baseline, at cycle 4 day 1 and at cycle 7 day 1. The samples were taken from a phase I, first-in-human, multicenter, open-label dose-escalation trial of ivuxolimab. Adults with locally advanced or metastatic melanoma, renal cell carcinoma, hepatocellular carcinoma or head and neck squamous cell carcinoma were enrolled in the trial. Before TCR sequencing, CD4+ and CD8+ T cells were separately sorted from peripheral blood. At the junction V is shortened by 5 bases and J by 1 base; bases outside the gene matches: 6. There are 16 amino acids in the CDR3, from cysteine to phenylalanine inclusive. The only DNA kept is the CDR3, 48 bases in frame from the first base. The germline V gene (reference sequence) provides CDR1 MNHEY and CDR2 SMNVEV.

For sequencing of the TCRbeta CDR3 region, genomic DNA was extracted from the sorted cells. TCRbeta CDR3 regions were sequenced using the immunoSEQ Assay. TCRdb limited this immuneACCESS table to in-frame rearrangements with V and J called. A share of clones is missing; checked studies link under half to unresolved V genes, and the rest is unexplained. The sample contains over 14,000 clones, roughly nine tenths of them found a single time. Over 20% of the sample belongs to the ten largest clones. The sequence was obtained from an adult with an advanced solid tumor such as melanoma, head and neck, liver or kidney cancer. The rearrangement combines TRBV27 with TRBJ1-1; 11 junctional bases match TRBD1. The starting material was CD4+ or CD8+ T cells sorted from blood, obtained in a trial of the OX40 agonist ivuxolimab. Here is the DNA: TGTGCCAGCAGTCCTGGGGACAGGGGGGCGAACACTGAAGCTTTCTTT. The encoded protein is CASSPGDRGANTEAFF.